This TCR beta chain was sequenced during a study of blood T cells in healthy people across ages. General study points: Older age coincided with a roughly linear decline in TCR beta diversity per million T cells.

Concerning this clonotype: The target antigen is unknown.

Primers used in a second PCR of roughly 6 to 11 cycles were a sample-barcoded 5' primer and a J-beta primer mix. Through a template-switch adaptor with 12 random nucleotides, each cDNA molecule received a tag. TCRdb called the 5' RACE reads again in MiXCR, with one record for every CDR3 protein. The data contain approximately 670,000 distinct CDR3 sequences, around two fifths of them seen just once; the ten biggest clones take up approximately 29%. Researchers collected approximately 9.5 milliliters of peripheral blood from every single donor. Each sample provided at least 5.5 micrograms of extracted total RNA. The sequenced material came from blood. This clonotype originated in a man older than 75 in good health.

The DNA of the CDR3 is TGCGCCAGCAGTCGCGGACACGGGGAAACCTACGAGCAGTACTTC. It yields the protein CASSRGHGETYEQYF. The rearrangement uses TRBV5-1 and TRBJ2-7, with D perhaps assigned TRBD1 or TRBD2 (5 bases each). Looked up from germline, CDR1 is SGHRS and CDR2 is YFSETQ. V lost 5 bases and J lost 2, with 17 bases in between. The CDR3 covers 15 residues.